These T cell receptor beta chains were read from a single sample in a study of Graves' ophthalmopathy and Graves' hyperthyroidism. TCRdb used MiXCR to reprocess the multiplex PCR reads, holding one entry per CDR3 protein. The sample lists hundreds of thousands of distinct CDR3 sequences; under 25% were seen once. The material sequenced was peripheral blood. Receptor source: a woman younger than 35 with stable Graves' hyperthyroidism. CDR3s include the opening cysteine and the closing phenylalanine or tryptophan. A D gene is named only where the DNA matches it firmly. Size tells how often a clone was seen (once, few, many) or the class of an expanded clone, and some rows leave it out.

D gene | CDR3 length | J gene | V gene | clone size | CDR3 protein | CDR3 DNA
TRBD1 | 13 | TRBJ1-5 | TRBV28 | . | CASRIQGEQPQHF | TGTGCCAGCAGGATACAGGGGGAACAGCCCCAGCATTTT
TRBD1 | 18 | TRBJ1-3 | TRBV6-2/TRBV6-3 | . | CASSYSGQGLRSGNTIYF | TGTGCCAGCAGTTACTCTGGACAGGGTCTACGCTCTGGAAACACCATATATTTT
TRBD1 | 16 | TRBJ2-7 | TRBV9 | . | CASSSESGQGSDEQYF | TGTGCCAGCAGCTCTGAATCGGGACAGGGAAGCGACGAGCAGTACTTC
. | 13 | TRBJ1-1 | TRBV6-1 | many | CASSALLGTEAFF | TGTGCCAGCAGTGCTTTGTTGGGCACTGAAGCTTTCTTT
. | 15 | TRBJ1-6 | TRBV6-1 | . | CASSPGDSGNSPLHF | TGTGCCAGCAGCCCGGGGGACTCCGGTAATTCACCCCTCCACTTT
TRBD1 | 15 | TRBJ2-6 | TRBV10-3 | . | CAIEQGSSGANALTF | TGTGCCATCGAACAGGGGAGCTCTGGGGCCAACGCCCTGACTTTC
. | 16 | TRBJ2-4 | TRBV3-1 | . | CASSQDSSWVKNIQYF | TGTGCCAGCAGCCAAGACTCTAGCTGGGTCAAAAACATTCAGTACTTC
. | 16 | TRBJ1-3 | TRBV2 | once | CASSETAGISGNTIYF | TGTGCCAGCAGTGAGACGGCTGGCATCTCTGGAAACACCATATATTTT
TRBD2 | 15 | TRBJ2-5 | TRBV11-2 | many | CASSWSSGEAGTQYF | TGTGCCAGCAGCTGGTCTAGCGGAGAAGCGGGGACCCAGTACTTC
TRBD1 | 15 | TRBJ1-1 | TRBV7-3 | many | CASSLGTALNTEAFF | TGTGCCAGCAGCTTAGGGACAGCCCTAAACACTGAAGCTTTCTTT
. | 14 | TRBJ1-5 | TRBV18 | many | CASSPTGLNQPQHF | TGTGCCAGCTCACCTACAGGTCTCAATCAGCCCCAGCATTTT
TRBD2 | 15 | TRBJ2-2 | TRBV6-5 | many | CASRGLAGVTGELFF | TGTGCCAGCAGAGGACTAGCGGGAGTAACCGGGGAGCTGTTTTTT
TRBD2 | 17 | TRBJ2-7 | TRBV6-5 | many | CASSYSVWTSGTDEQYF | TGTGCCAGCAGTTACTCGGTCTGGACTAGCGGGACCGACGAGCAGTACTTC